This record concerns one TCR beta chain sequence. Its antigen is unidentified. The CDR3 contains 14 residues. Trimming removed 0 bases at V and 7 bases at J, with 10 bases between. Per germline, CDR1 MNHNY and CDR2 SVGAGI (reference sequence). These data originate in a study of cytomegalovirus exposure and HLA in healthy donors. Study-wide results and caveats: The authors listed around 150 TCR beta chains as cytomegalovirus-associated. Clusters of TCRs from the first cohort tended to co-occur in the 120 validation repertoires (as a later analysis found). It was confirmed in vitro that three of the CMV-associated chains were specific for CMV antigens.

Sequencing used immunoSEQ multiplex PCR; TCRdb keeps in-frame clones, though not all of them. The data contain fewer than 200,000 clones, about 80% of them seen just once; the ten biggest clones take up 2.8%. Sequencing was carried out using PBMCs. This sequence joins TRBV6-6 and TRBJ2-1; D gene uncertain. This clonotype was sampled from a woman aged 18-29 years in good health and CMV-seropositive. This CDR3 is CASSYSKSGNEQFF. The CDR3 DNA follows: TGTGCCAGCAGTTACTCGAAATCCGGGAATGAGCAGTTCTTC.